The rows below give T cell receptor beta chains drawn from one sample of a study of patients and donors after allogeneic stem cell transplantation. TCRdb called the RT-PCR reads again in MiXCR, with one record for every CDR3 protein. Among around 150,000 distinct CDR3 sequences listed, 25% to 35% were seen once. The sequenced material came from blood, either unsorted or a sorted T cell fraction (not recorded which). Source of these receptors: a human donor who was either an allogeneic HSCT recipient or a stem cell or donor lymphocyte infusion donor (not recorded which). It is not recorded whose cells these are; they may come from a transplant donor. Both conserved end residues are part of each CDR3. Fields, in order: clone size, CDR3 length, V gene, J gene, D gene, CDR3 protein, CDR3 DNA. D genes are given only for firm matches. A clone size is listed for some rows: how often the clone was seen (once, few, many), or a class if it is expanded.

-	14	TRBV18	TRBJ2-1	TRBD1	CASSPEAGGNEQFF	TGTGCCAGCTCACCAGAAGCAGGGGGCAATGAGCAGTTCTTC
-	16	TRBV27	TRBJ2-2	-	CASSPKGWKGTGELFF	TGTGCCAGCAGTCCCAAGGGTTGGAAGGGCACCGGGGAGCTGTTTTTT
few	14	TRBV19	TRBJ1-1	-	CASSPSMGNTEAFF	TGTGCCAGTAGTCCCTCAATGGGGAACACTGAAGCTTTCTTT
few	17	TRBV28	TRBJ1-1	-	CASSLYGKGRSNTEAFF	TGTGCCAGCAGTTTGTATGGAAAGGGTCGTTCCAACACTGAAGCTTTCTTT
few	14	TRBV5-1	TRBJ2-3	TRBD2	CASASGGRTDTQYF	TGCGCCAGCGCCTCTGGCGGGAGGACAGATACGCAGTATTTT
few	11	TRBV6-6	TRBJ2-7	TRBD1	CASTGQGEQYF	TGTGCCAGCACGGGACAGGGCGAGCAGTACTTC
-	14	TRBV25-1	TRBJ2-1	TRBD1	CASSGHRGYNEQFF	TGTGCCAGCAGTGGGCACAGGGGTTACAATGAGCAGTTCTTC
-	15	TRBV7-2	TRBJ2-3	-	CASSLNGIGTDTQYF	TGTGCCAGCAGCTTAAACGGGATCGGTACAGATACGCAGTATTTT
-	14	TRBV7-9	TRBJ1-1	-	CASSLAGWDTEAFF	TGTGCCAGCAGCTTAGCGGGGTGGGACACTGAAGCTTTCTTT
few	13	TRBV12-3/TRBV12-4	TRBJ2-1	-	CASSLAGFVEQFF	TGTGCCAGCAGTTTAGCGGGTTTTGTAGAGCAGTTCTTC
many	15	TRBV7-9	TRBJ1-2	-	CASSPLGGVWYGYTF	TGTGCCAGCAGCCCCTTGGGGGGGGTCTGGTATGGCTACACCTTC
-	15	TRBV4-2	TRBJ2-7	-	CASSQNADNSYEQYF	TGTGCCAGCAGCCAAAATGCGGACAACTCCTACGAGCAGTACTTC
-	14	TRBV7-9	TRBJ2-5	-	CASSRVEGAKTQYF	TGTGCCAGCAGCCGTGTGGAGGGGGCAAAGACCCAGTACTTC
-	15	TRBV7-2	TRBJ2-1	TRBD2	CASSFPGLGYNEQFF	TGTGCCAGCAGCTTTCCGGGACTAGGGTACAATGAGCAGTTCTTC
few	15	TRBV6-5	TRBJ2-7	TRBD2	CASTSGASGFYEQYF	TGTGCCAGCACCTCCGGGGCTAGCGGGTTCTACGAGCAGTACTTC